This TCR beta chain originates from a study of cytomegalovirus exposure and HLA in healthy donors (dated by TCRdb to 2015 to 2018). About the investigation overall: In an earlier analysis of approximately 640 of the donors, 250 to 350 Gb of sequence data and 90 million to 130 million unique TCR beta sequences from about 190 million T cells were reported. Donor age, sex, ethnicity and CMV serostatus were compiled alongside the repertoire data. The study combined high-throughput TCR immunosequencing, statistical association of individual TCRs with disease status, and machine learning to predict cytomegalovirus infection status. Typing coverage differed by locus: A, B, C, DRB1 and DQB1 were typed in roughly 629-640 donors, DQA1 in 522, DPA1 in over 600, and DPB1 in just under 480. The genetic ancestry cluster associated with self-reported Caucasian donors included over 80% of the roughly 400 genotyped donors. Rather than using new phenotypic data, the later analysis identified candidate immune exposures from TCR beta sequences and from how often those sequences occurred across donors. Genome-wide SNP genotypes for about 60% of the 666 donors were used in a later genetic analysis, which treated that subset as a discovery cohort. Both class I and class II loci were covered by HLA typing, at four-digit resolution. On average, about 200,000 unique TCR beta nucleotide sequences were sequenced per donor among about 400 genotyped donors of the cohort, with roughly 20% of those sequences being non-productive. The study aimed to test whether signatures of past pathogen exposure could be identified by cataloging public T cell receptors. Roughly five DR-DQ haplotypes were treated as single units for association and clustering because of strong linkage in the cohort. A later analysis re-analyzed previously published TCR beta repertoires from 660 or so donors and added high-resolution HLA genotyping to study TCR occurrence patterns. Along with the approximately 650-subject first cohort, a separate validation cohort of some 130 different subjects was used. An early release that covered several hundred HLA-typed donors contained approximately 320 gigabases of sequencing data and tens of millions of unique TCR sequences. In an earlier analysis of several hundred of the donors, high-throughput TCR beta sequencing was used to judge whether each TCR beta V gene segment behaved as functional or pseudogenic. The study profiled the T cell repertoires of hundreds of subjects by immunosequencing and related them to cytomegalovirus serostatus. Every discovery cohort repertoire had been produced on one sequencing platform. What the work shows at the level of the full study, not this receptor alone: The study listed 164 TCR beta chains as associated with cytomegalovirus. The classifier was reported to diagnose cytomegalovirus status with high specificity and sensitivity in both the original cohort and the validation cohort. The authors suggested that the approach could potentially be generalized to other disease states and immunological phenotypes. In a later analysis, several top co-occurrence clusters were reported to appear linked to parvovirus B19, influenza, CMV and Epstein-Barr virus. An earlier analysis of around 540 of the donors showed that most TCR beta V segments appeared in productive rearrangements either about 87% or about 30% of the time, which broadly matched IMGT annotations. Three of the identified cytomegalovirus-associated TCR beta chains were confirmed in vitro to be specific for cytomegalovirus antigens. A further reported finding was that TCR beta sequences accurately predicted the HLA-A and HLA-B alleles for most subjects in the first cohort. In a later analysis, most CMV-associated TCR beta chains were found to appear HLA-restricted, with HLA associations seemingly driven largely by CMV exposure. Because the 87-base-pair reads could not distinguish some IMGT-functional V segments, including TRBV6-2 and TRBV6-3, those segments were excluded. A later genetic analysis reported fewer N-insertions in productive TCRs among donors in an Asian-associated ancestry cluster than the approximately 700-donor mean. Compared with equally common non-associated chains, HLA-associated TCR beta chains in a later analysis were more clonally expanded and had lower generation probabilities. Most TCR sequences were seen in very few donors, while some public TCRs were found in many individuals. When HLA alleles, especially DR and DQ, strongly co-occurred, attributing TCR associations to individual alleles was difficult. The sequencing pipeline was judged likely to have produced a cluster of highly shared sequence variants as a technical artifact. The cohort was sequenced for TCR beta chains only, and without alpha or paired-chain data the features that could be detected were limited. Presence/absence analyses assumed roughly uniform sequencing depth across donors, an assumption that may not hold. Correlated functional status among segregating V segments might be attributable to linkage disequilibrium, but an unknown experimental factor could not be ruled out. At a false discovery rate of 0.05, a later analysis linked fewer than 20,000 TCR beta sequences to specific HLA alleles. The only immune exposure information available for the cohort was CMV serostatus. According to a later analysis, TCR association rates differed among HLA loci, with DRB1 alleles showing the most associated TCRs and HLA-C alleles showing the fewest. The earlier analysis of about 600 of the donors excluded 15 to 20 rarely observed V segments, including chromosome 9 orphons, because counts were too low. In a later genetic analysis, a missense DCLRE1C variant was associated with V-gene and J-gene trimming of TCR beta chains, and the association was replicated in an independent cohort. Because HLA typing was missing for some donors at each locus, association tests included only the typed subset.

The CDR3 runs 12 residues from the cysteine to the phenylalanine. CDR3 DNA is the only sequence kept; it has 36 bases, read in frame from the first base. The cohort comprised 670 or so healthy bone marrow donors. At the time of sampling, all cohort members were nominally healthy, though unrecorded immune exposures were likely present. The donor tested CMV seronegative, placing the donor among the roughly 350 seronegative members of the cohort. Every donor gave a peripheral blood sample, and the peripheral blood mononuclear cells from that sample were used for TCR beta sequencing. Genomic DNA extraction from the blood cell samples was performed with the Qiagen DNeasy Blood Extraction Kit. In regard to this clone: There is no known antigen for this receptor. Base-call qualities are not available, and no considerably larger clone is one nucleotide away.

Libraries were made using the immunoSEQ multiplex PCR assay. The multiplex PCR relied on a mix of 60 forward primers for TCR Vbeta segments and 13 reverse primers for TCR Jbeta segments. A multiplex PCR assay on genomic DNA amplified the CDR3 region of rearranged TCR beta genes. Amplified TCR beta libraries were sequenced as 87-base-pair reads on the Illumina HiSeq System. The paper's processing steps were these. Across the 700 or so repertoires, a later analysis counted roughly 77 million unique TCR beta chains, some 11 million of which were shared by at least two donors. To remove PCR and sequencing errors, raw reads were error-corrected and collapsed into unique sequences using a nearest-neighbor algorithm that merged closely related sequences. CDR3 sequences were aligned to IMGT reference sequences to assign V, D and J gene segments. Each retained sequence needed at least a six-nucleotide match to both a V gene segment and a J gene segment. Rearrangements were called productive when the CDR3 lacked stop codons and stayed in frame with V and J; all others were non-productive. Following IMGT convention, CDR3 was defined as the stretch from the second conserved V-encoded cysteine to the conserved J-encoded phenylalanine. Sequences without an unambiguous match to a single V gene segment were excluded from the earlier analysis of over 500 of the donors. In an earlier analysis of 450 to 700 of the donors, V segments were called functional above 56.7% productive rearrangements and were called segregating when the between-donor standard deviation exceeded 5%. A statistical classification framework was built for diagnosing cytomegalovirus status from the catalog of TCR beta chain sequences. In a later analysis, V and J genes were assigned by comparing TCR nucleotide sequences against IMGT/GENE-DB human TR gene sequences. In a later analysis, CDR3 sequences and most-parsimonious VDJ recombination scenarios were assigned using the TCRdist pipeline. A later analysis defined each TCR beta chain by its CDR3 amino acid sequence plus V-gene family, and excluded reads lacking a unique V-gene family. In a later analysis, approximately 640 highly shared, low-generation-probability nucleotide sequences were removed to address suspected cross-contamination and a sequencing artifact. For each public chain, a later analysis derived a clonal expansion index from normalized ranks of inferred template counts within each repertoire. A later analysis computed generation probabilities with a VDJ recombination model fitted to out-of-frame rearrangements, and checked the results against IGoR. In a later analysis, hypergeometric tests were used to score TCR-TCR, TCR-HLA and TCR-CMV co-occurrence, with a repertoire-size bias correction applied to TCR pairs. To estimate false discovery rates, a later analysis permuted the HLA or CMV assignments 20 times. In a later analysis, co-occurring TCRs were grouped using DBSCAN, and TCRdist sequence similarity was added for clustering within HLA-allele-positive subsets. Repertoires with fewer than 30,000 or more than 120,000 public chains, plus five repertoires with anomalous nucleotide sharing, were excluded from co-occurrence clustering. This is the immuneACCESS table as TCRdb keeps it, with only in-frame sequences that have V and J called. A part of the clones is gone; compared with another copy, unresolved V genes explain less than half, and the rest is unexplained. The V and J calls and clone size were taken over from that table, and D and trimming were inferred from the DNA. A total of about 130,000 clones appear in this sample, 70% to 85% of them only once. Clones ranked in the top ten supply roughly 3% of the sample.

The sequencing sample was made of PBMCs. This TCR came from a man aged 50-59 years in good health and CMV-seronegative. Recombination joined TRBV21-1 with TRBJ2-7; the DNA was not used to check the table's D call, TRBD1. TRBV21-1 is termed a pseudogene. The CDR3 here reads CASSPQVSEQYF. The DNA is as follows: TGTGCCAGCAGCCCCCAGGTCTCCGAGCAGTACTTC.